The clone carrying this T cell receptor beta chain is classed as medium-sized (0.01 to 0.1%). Its antigen is undetermined. The trim removed 4 bases at V and 5 bases at J, leaving 10 bases unmatched. Germline V gives CDR1 MGHRA, CDR2 YSYEKL. The CDR3 runs 16 residues. This sample stems from a study of T cells in localized non-small cell lung cancer. Whole-study results and caveats: A median of 57 of the top 100 tumor clones appeared in adjacent lung, which was paired and uninvolved.

Generated by immunoSEQ multiplex PCR, the TCRdb table keeps only in-frame clones and is missing some. The sample records about 3,500 clones, approximately 18% being singletons. The source was lung tumor tissue, collected before any cancer treatment. This TCR was sampled from an older female donor with stage II lung adenocarcinoma. The J gene is TRBJ2-3, the V gene TRBV4-1; 9 bases line up with TRBD2. Here the CDR3 DNA reads TGCGCCAGCAGCCGAGAGGGAGCGGGAGGAGGAGATACGCAGTATTTT. Translation: CASSREGAGGGDTQYF.